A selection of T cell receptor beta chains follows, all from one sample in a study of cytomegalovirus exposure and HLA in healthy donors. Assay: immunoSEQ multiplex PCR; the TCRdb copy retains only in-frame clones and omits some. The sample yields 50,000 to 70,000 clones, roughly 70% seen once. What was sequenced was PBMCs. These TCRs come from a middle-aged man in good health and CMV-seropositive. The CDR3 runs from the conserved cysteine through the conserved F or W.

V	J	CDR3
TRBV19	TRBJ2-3	CASSKALTGDDTQYF
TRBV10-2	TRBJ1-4	CASMETGLSEKLFF
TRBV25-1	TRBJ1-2	CASTGHGNYGYTF
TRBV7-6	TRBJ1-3	CASSLDGGSGNTIYF
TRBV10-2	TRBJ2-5	CASQGAGYQETQYF
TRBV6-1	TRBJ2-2	CASSEGDRVNTGELFF
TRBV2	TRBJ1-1	CASSPRSGPLNTEAFF
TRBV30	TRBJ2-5	CAFSSGGETQYF
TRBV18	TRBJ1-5	CASSPPGQGVAQPQHF
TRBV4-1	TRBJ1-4	CASSQVRGATNEKLFF
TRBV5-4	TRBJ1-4	CASSVGQGATNEKLFF
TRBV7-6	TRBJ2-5	CASSPSRAGGLETQYF
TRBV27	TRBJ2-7	CASSFRDYPAYEQYF
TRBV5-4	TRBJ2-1	CASSLGQSNEQFF
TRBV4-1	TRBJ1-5	CASSQVGRNQPQHF
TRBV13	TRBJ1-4	CASRPRTGGGEKLFF
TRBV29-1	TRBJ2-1	CSGGGALEQFF
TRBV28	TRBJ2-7	CANSWEAGQLYEQYF
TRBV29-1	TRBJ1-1	CSVGDLGRGAEAFF
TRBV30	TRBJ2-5	CAWSDLVLETQYF
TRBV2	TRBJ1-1	CASSDVPSGTEAFF
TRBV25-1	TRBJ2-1	CASSPAGAPGEQFF
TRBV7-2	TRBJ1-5	CASSPGGPQHF
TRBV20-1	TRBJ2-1	CSAFFRGEQFF
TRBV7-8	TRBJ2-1	CASSTNRQGLGEQFF
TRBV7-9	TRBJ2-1	CASSLSGGSYNEQFF
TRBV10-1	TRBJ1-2	CASTLHAGKDYGYTF
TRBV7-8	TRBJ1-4	CASSPGTVNEKLFF
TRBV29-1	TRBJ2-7	CSTRQGVSSYEQYF
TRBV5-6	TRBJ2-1	CASSPDIYQLQFF
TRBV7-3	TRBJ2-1	CASSLTGGYYNEQFF
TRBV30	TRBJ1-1	CAWSVREGMNTEAFF